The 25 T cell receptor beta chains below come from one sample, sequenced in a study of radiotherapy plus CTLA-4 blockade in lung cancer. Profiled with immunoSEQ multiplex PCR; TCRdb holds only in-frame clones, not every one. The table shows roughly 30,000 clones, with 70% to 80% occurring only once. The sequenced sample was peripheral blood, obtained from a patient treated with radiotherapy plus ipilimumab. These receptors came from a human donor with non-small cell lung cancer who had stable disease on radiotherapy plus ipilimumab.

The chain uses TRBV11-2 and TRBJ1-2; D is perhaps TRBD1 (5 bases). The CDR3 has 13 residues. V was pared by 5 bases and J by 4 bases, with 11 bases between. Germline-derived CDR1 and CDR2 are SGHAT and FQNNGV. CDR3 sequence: CASSPGGAYGYTF. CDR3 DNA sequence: TGTGCCAGCAGCCCCGGGGGAGCCTATGGCTACACCTTC.

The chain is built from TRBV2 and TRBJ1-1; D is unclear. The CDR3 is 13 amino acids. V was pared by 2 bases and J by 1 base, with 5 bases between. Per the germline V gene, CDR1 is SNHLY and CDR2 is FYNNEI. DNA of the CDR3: TGTGCCAGCAGTGAACACCAGAACACTGAAGCTTTCTTT. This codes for CASSEHQNTEAFF.

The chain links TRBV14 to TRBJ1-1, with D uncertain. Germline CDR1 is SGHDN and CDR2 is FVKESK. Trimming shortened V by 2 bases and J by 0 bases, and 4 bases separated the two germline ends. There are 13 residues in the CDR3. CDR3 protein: CASSQNMNTEAFF. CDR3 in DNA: TGTGCCAGCAGCCAAAACATGAACACTGAAGCTTTCTTT. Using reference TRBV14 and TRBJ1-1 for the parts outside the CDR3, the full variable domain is EAGVTQFPSHSVIEKGQTVTLRCDPISGHDNLYWYRRVMGKEIKFLLHFVKESKQDESGMPNNRFLAERTGGTYSTLKVQPAELEDSGVYFCASSQNMNTEAFFGQGTRLTVV.

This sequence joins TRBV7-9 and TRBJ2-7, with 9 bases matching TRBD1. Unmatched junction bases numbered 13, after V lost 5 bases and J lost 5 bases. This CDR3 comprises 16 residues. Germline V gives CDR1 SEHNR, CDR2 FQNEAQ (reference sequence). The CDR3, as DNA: TGTGCCAGCAGCCACCTCCCTCCCGGGACAGGGAACGAGCAGTACTTC. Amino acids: CASSHLPPGTGNEQYF.

This chain's CDR3 is CASSERNEQYV. Here the CDR3 DNA reads TGTGCCAGCAGTGAAAGGAACGAGCAGTACGTC. The gene calls are TRBV2 and TRBJ2-7, with D unresolved. Germline V gene data show CDR1 as SNHLY and CDR2 as FYNNEI. This CDR3 is 11 amino acids long. Between the trimmed V and J ends, which lost 2 bases and 5 bases, there was a span of 4 bases.

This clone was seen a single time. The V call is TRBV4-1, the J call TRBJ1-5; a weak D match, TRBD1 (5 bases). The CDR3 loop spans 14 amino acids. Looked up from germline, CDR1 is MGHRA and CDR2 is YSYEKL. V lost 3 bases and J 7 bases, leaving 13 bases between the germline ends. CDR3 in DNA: TGCGCCAGCAGCCAGCTCAGGGTGAGCCAGCCCCAGCATTTT. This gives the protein CASSQLRVSQPQHF.

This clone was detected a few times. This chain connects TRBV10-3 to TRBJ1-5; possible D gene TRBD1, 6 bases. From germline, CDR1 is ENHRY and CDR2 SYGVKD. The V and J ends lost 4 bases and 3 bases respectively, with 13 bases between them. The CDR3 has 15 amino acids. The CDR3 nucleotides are TGTGCCATCAGTGTTGGGCAGGGGAACAATCAGCCCCAGCATTTT. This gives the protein CAISVGQGNNQPQHF.

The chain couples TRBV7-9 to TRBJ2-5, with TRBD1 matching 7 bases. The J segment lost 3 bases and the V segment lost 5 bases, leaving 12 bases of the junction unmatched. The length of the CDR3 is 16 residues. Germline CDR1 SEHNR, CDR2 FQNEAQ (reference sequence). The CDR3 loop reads CASSPYTGAGKETQYF. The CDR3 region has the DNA TGTGCCAGCAGCCCGTACACAGGGGCCGGAAAAGAGACCCAGTACTTC.

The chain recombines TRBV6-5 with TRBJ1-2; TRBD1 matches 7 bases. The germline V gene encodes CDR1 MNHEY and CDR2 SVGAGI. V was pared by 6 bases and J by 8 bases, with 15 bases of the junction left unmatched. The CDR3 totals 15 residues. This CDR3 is CASRPPRDRGLGYTF. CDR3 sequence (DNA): TGTGCCAGCAGACCACCCCGGGATAGGGGGCTCGGCTACACCTTC.

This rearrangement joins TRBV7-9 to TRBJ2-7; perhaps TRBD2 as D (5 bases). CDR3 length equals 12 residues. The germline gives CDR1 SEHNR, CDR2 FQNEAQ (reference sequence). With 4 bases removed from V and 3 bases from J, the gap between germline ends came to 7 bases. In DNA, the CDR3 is TGTGCCAGCAGCTCCGGGGTCTACGAGCAGTACTTC. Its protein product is CASSSGVYEQYF. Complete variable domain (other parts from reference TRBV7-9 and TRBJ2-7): DTGVSQNPRHKITKRGQNVTFRCDPISEHNRLYWYRQTLGQGPEFLTYFQNEAQLEKSRLLSDRFSAERPKGSFSTLEIQRTEQGDSAMYLCASSSGVYEQYFGPGTRLTVT.

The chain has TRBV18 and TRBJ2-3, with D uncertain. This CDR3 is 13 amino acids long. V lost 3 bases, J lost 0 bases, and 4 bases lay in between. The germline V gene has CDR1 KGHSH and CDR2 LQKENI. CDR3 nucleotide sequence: TGTGCCAGCTCACCGGACAGCACAGATACGCAGTATTTT. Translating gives CASSPDSTDTQYF.

CDR3 sequence: CASISGGRNGYTF. The CDR3 DNA follows: TGTGCCAGCATTTCGGGGGGGAGGAATGGCTACACCTTC. The chain uses TRBV2 and TRBJ1-2; possible D gene TRBD1, 5 bases. The CDR3 has 13 amino acids. Germline CDR1 and CDR2: SNHLY and FYNNEI. V was shortened by 7 bases and J by 6 bases, with 15 bases between the two germline ends.

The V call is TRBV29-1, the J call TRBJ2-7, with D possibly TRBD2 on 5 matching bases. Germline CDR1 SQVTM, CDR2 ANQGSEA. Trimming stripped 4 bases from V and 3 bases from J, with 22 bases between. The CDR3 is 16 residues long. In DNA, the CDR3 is TGCAGCGTTGGAGCGTCAGGCTCTTTAGGGAGCTACGAGCAGTACTTC. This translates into CSVGASGSLGSYEQYF.

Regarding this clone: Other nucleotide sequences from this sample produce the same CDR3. The CDR3 sequence: CASSVGLGGRGGRNQPQHF. CDR3 in DNA: TGTGCCAGCAGTGTTGGGCTAGGGGGGCGGGGAGGTCGCAATCAGCCCCAGCATTTT. The chain is built from TRBV2 and TRBJ1-5, with D perhaps matching TRBD1 (6 bases). CDR1 and CDR2 from the germline V gene are SNHLY and FYNNEI. Trimming left V 4 bases short and J 2 bases short, with 24 bases between. This CDR3 comprises 19 residues.

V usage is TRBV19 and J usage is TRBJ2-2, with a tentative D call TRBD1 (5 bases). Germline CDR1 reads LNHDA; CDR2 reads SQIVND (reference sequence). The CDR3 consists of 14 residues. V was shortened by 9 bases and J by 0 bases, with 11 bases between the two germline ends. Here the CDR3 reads CASRQSTNTGELFF. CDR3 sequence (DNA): TGTGCCAGCAGACAGAGTACGAACACCGGGGAGCTGTTTTTT. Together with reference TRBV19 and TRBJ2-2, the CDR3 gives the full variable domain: DGGITQSPKYLFRKEGQNVTLSCEQNLNHDAMYWYRQDPGQGLRLIYYSQIVNDFQKGDIAEGYSVSREKKESFPLTVTSAQKNPTAFYLCASRQSTNTGELFFGEGSRLTVL.

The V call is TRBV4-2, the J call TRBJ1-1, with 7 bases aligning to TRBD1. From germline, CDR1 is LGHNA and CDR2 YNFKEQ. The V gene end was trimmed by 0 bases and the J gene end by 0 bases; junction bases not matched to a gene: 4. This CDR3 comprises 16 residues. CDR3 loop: CASSQDVRGVNTEAFF. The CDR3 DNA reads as TGTGCCAGCAGCCAAGACGTCAGGGGGGTGAACACTGAAGCTTTCTTT.

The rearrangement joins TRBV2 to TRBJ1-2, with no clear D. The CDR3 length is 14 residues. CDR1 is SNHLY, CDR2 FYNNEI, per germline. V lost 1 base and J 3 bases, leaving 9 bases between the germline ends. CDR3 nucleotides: TGTGCCAGCAGTGAAGGGGTCTTGGACTATGGCTACACCTTC. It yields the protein CASSEGVLDYGYTF.

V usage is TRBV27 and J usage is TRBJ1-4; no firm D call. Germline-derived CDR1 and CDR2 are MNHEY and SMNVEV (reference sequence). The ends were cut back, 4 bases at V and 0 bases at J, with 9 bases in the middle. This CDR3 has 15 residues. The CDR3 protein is CASSSLGSTNEKLFF. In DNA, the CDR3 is TGTGCCAGCAGTTCTTTAGGGTCAACTAATGAAAAACTGTTTTTT.

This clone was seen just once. Here the CDR3 DNA reads TGTGCCAGCAGCGTAGCGCCAGGAGGGGACCAGCCCCAGCATTTT. The encoded protein is CASSVAPGGDQPQHF. The rearrangement links TRBV9 to TRBJ1-5, with D tentatively TRBD1 (5 bases). Germline CDR1 reads SGDLS; CDR2 reads YYNGEE. Deletions cut 0 bases from V and 7 bases from J, with 14 bases between. This CDR3 has 15 amino acids.

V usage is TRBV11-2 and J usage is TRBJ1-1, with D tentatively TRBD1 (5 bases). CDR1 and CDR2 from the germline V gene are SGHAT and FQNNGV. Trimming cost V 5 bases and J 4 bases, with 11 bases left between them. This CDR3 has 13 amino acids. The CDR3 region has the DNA TGTGCCAGCAGCAAAGGGACCCTCACTGAAGCTTTCTTT. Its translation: CASSKGTLTEAFF.

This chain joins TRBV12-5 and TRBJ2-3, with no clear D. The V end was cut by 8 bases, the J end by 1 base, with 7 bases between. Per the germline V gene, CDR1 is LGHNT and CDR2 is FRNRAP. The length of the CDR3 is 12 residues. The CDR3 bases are TGTGCTAGTAACCAGGGCACAGATACGCAGTATTTT. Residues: CASNQGTDTQYF.

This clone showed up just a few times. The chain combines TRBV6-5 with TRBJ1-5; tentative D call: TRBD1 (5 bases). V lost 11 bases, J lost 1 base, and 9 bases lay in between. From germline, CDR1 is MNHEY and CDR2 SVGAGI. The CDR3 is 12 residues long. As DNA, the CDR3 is TGTGCCGCTGGGGACAGCAATCAGCCCCAGCATTTT. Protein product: CAAGDSNQPQHF.

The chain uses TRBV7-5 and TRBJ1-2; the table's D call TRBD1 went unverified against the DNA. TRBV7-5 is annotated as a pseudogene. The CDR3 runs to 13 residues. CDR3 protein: CARSSRGGGGYTF. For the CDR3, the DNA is TGTGCCAGAAGCTCCAGGGGTGGAGGCGGCTACACCTTC.

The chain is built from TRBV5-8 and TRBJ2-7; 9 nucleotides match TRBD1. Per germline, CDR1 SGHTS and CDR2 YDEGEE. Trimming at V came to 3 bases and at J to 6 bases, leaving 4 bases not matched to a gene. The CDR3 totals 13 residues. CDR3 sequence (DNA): TGTGCCAGCAGCTGGGTACAGGGGGCCGAGCAGTACGTC. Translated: CASSWVQGAEQYV.

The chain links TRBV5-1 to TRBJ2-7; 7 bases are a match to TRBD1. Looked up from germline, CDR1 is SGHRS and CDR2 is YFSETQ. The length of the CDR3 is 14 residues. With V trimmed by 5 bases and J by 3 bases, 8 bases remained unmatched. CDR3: CASRPTGQFYEQYF. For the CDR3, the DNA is TGCGCCAGCAGACCTACGGGACAGTTCTACGAGCAGTACTTC.